This record concerns one T cell receptor beta chain sequence. Germline-derived CDR1 and CDR2 are MNHEY and SMNVEV (reference sequence). The CDR3 loop spans 14 amino acids. The V end lost 5 bases, the J end lost 6 bases, and 14 bases lay between the germline ends. After extraction with the RNeasy kit, about 0.5 to 1 ug of the RNA was reverse transcribed using random hexamers. Amplification of TCR beta CDR3 by immunoSEQ multiplex PCR spanned 54 Vbeta and 13 Jbeta. MiXCR, run by TCRdb on the immunoSEQ multiplex PCR reads, gives a single entry per CDR3 protein. The data hold over 150,000 distinct CDR3 sequences, with around 93% observed a single time. Sequencing of TCR beta, carried out with a high-throughput approach, was applied to CD8+ and CD4+ T cells from the blood. TEMRA cells were FACS-enriched and CD8+ and CD4+ T cells negatively isolated. This sample is drawn from a study of CD8 T cells in Susac syndrome.

The clonotype originates from a human donor with multiple sclerosis. The chain is built from TRBV27 and TRBJ2-1, with D perhaps being TRBD1 or TRBD2 (5 bases each). The sequenced material came from CD4+ T cells from PBMCs. In DNA form, the CDR3 reads TGTGCCAGCAGTAACCGGGACGTAGTCAATGAGCAGTTCTTC. Its translation: CASSNRDVVNEQFF.